The source of this T cell receptor beta chain is a study of blood T cell repertoires in COVID-19. Overall study context: Acute-phase and convalescent COVID-19 samples originated in the United States, Italy and Spain. T cells, B-cell-depleted T cells, or PBMCs provided the cDNA or gDNA that served as material.

Per the authors' pipeline: It was from reference gene primer amplification that nucleated cell counts were estimated. TCRdb keeps only in-frame clones here, not all; method: immunoSEQ multiplex PCR. The V and J calls and clone size were taken over from that table, and D and trimming were inferred from the DNA. The table includes 500,000 to 600,000 clones, approximately 88% detected once. The germline CDR1 and CDR2 sequences are SGHNT and YYREEE (reference sequence). The junction had 11 bases not matched to a gene; V was cut back by 2 bases and J by 4 bases. CDR3 length: 17 residues. J is TRBJ1-1 and V is TRBV5-4, with TRBD1 identical over 10 bases. The sequence was obtained from a woman in her fifties or sixties with COVID-19, enrolled during active disease. The sequenced sample consisted of peripheral blood. The CDR3 sequence is CASSLGLWGQGSTEAFF. The CDR3 DNA reads as TGTGCCAGCAGCTTAGGCTTGTGGGGACAGGGGAGCACTGAAGCTTTCTTT.